This T cell receptor beta chain emerged from a study of blood T cell repertoires in COVID-19 (TCRdb year 2020). A note on the overall study: The collaborator samples originated in the United States, Italy and Spain and spanned the acute and convalescent phases of COVID-19. The prospective study material was composed of cDNA or gDNA derived from T cells, B-cell-depleted T cells, or PBMCs. The dataset comprised deeply sampled blood TCRbeta repertoires from subjects exposed to, actively infected with, or recovered from COVID-19. A freely available public database, intended as a resource for researchers studying the immune response to SARS-CoV-2, is where the repertoires were released. The samples were drawn from two sources: the first 160 participants of the ongoing ImmuneRACE study, and 1,254 subjects contributed by 6 global collaborators. The sample metadata nearly always contained a de-identified subject ID, COVID-19 status, age in years and sex. Where available, HLA class I and class II types were taken from metadata supplied by the sample provider and were not determined by assay-based typing. The investigation overall reported the following: The amount of clinical and demographic metadata varied by source and participant and was provided uncurated.

TCRbeta CDR3 regions were amplified from genomic DNA using the immunoSEQ Assay, a bias-controlled multiplex PCR. The paper's data handling went like this. Nucleated cell counts per sample were estimated from amplification of reference gene primers within the assay. To quantify the absolute abundance of each unique TCRbeta CDR3 rearrangement, sequence reads were collapsed and filtered. For each sample, productive Simpson clonality was calculated by taking the square root of Simpson's diversity index across productive rearrangements. TCRdb mirrors the immuneACCESS table, restricted to in-frame sequences. Some clones are absent from its copies; in checked studies, under half trace to an unresolved V gene, and the reason for the others is unknown. The V and J calls and clone size come from that table; D and trimming were worked out from the DNA. Recorded for this sample are over 300,000 clones; roughly 89% of them occurred a single time. Around 7% of the sample belongs to the ten largest clones.

Details on this clone: Its recognized antigen is unknown. There are no base qualities to consult, and no much larger clone falls within one base.

V loses 4 bases of germline sequence and J loses 7 bases, and the interval between the two ends is 25 bases. Sequences LGHNA (CDR1) and YSLEER (CDR2) are obtained from the germline V gene. The CDR3, cysteine through phenylalanine, is 17 amino acids long. The sequence is cut down to CDR3 DNA, 51 bases in frame from base 1. Each collaborating institution followed its own protocols to collect whole blood in K2EDTA tubes. Collaborator samples were shipped for TCRbeta analysis as frozen whole blood, isolated PBMCs, or DNA extracted from either sample type. The sequence was obtained from a man between 18 and 29 years old with active or convalescent COVID-19. Sample: peripheral blood. Recombination connected TRBV4-3 to TRBJ1-2; the D gene is perhaps TRBD1, from 6 matching bases. The DNA is as follows: TGCGCCAGCAGCCGCACCGAAGGGGGGGATTTGTCTGGTGGCTACACCTTC. Translated, it reads CASSRTEGGDLSGGYTF.